Sequencing of this T cell receptor beta chain was carried out in a study of T-cell reconstitution after alpha-beta-depleted transplantation in children (dated by TCRdb to 2015 to 2016). For the study in its entirety: Using TCR repertoire profiling, the study quantitatively followed how T-cell immune reconstitution unfolded in children after TCRalphabeta/CD19-depleted allogeneic hematopoietic cell transplantation. General conclusions and limits of the study: The apparently early recovery of alphabetaT-cell counts about two months after transplant reportedly depended on only several hundred rapidly expanded clones that came from non-depleted graft cells. The high TCRbeta diversity at day 60 in some patients was ascribed to recipient T cells and intrathymic progenitors that had survived conditioning. Hyperexpanded clone frequencies declined over subsequent months; after one year, T-cell counts and TCRbeta diversity were mostly attributed to newly produced T cells.

About this clonotype itself: Its antigen has not been determined. No base quality information exists; no much larger clone differs at one position.

To prepare the library, PCR was applied. The instrument given in TCRdb is Illumina HiSeq 2500. TCR libraries were prepared with molecular barcoding, using unique molecular identifiers to normalize TCRbeta repertoire quantification. TCRdb trimmed public reads at Q25 via fastp, called clones via MiXCR and kept in-frame beta chains. Rows matching on CDR3 protein sequence are summarized as one entry with the most common DNA and genes. Across this sample there are around 94,000 distinct CDR3 sequences, with 7% to 8% seen only once. Together, the top ten hold about 15% of the sample. This sample's treatment or condition label indicates: allogeneic hematopoietic cell transplantation with graft depleted of TCRalphabeta T cells and CD19 B cells. The transplant recipients were children given TCRalphabeta/CD19-depleted allogeneic hematopoietic cell grafts. This receptor was taken from a boy between 2 and 10 years old with acute lymphoblastic leukemia, due to receive a stem cell transplant. The input for sequencing was PBMCs, taken before TCRalphabeta/CD19-depleted stem cell transplant.

The CDR3 region has the sequence CASRGTSGGWEQYF. The DNA reads TGTGCCAGCAGGGGGACTAGCGGGGGGTGGGAGCAGTACTTC. The chain uses TRBV28 and TRBJ2-7, and 15 bases in between align with TRBD2. Relative to germline, V is missing 6 bases and J is missing 7 bases, with 4 bases of the junction outside any gene match. Per the germline V gene, MDHEN is the CDR1 and SYDVKM is the CDR2. The CDR3 contains 14 residues, cysteine and phenylalanine counted. Only the CDR3 DNA is retained, 42 bases long and in frame from the first base.